This TCR beta chain emerged from a study of response to subunit inactivated influenza vaccine. Study findings and constraints: Few additional T cells are recruited per seasonal influenza vaccination, authors suggested.

TCRdb redid the calling of the RT-PCR reads with MiXCR, one entry per CDR3 protein. The table lists 450,000 to 550,000 distinct CDR3 sequences, around 25% of them singletons, with around 2% in the top ten. The CDR3 runs 14 residues. Germline V gene data show CDR1 as SGHRS and CDR2 as YFSETQ. Trimming took 5 bases from V and 5 from J; bases not matched to a gene: 1. A word on this clonotype: Its antigen is as yet unknown.

This receptor was identified in a man aged 45-65 years who received an inactivated influenza vaccine. This sequence joins TRBV5-1 and TRBJ2-2; 12 nucleotides align to TRBD2. Sequencing was performed on CD4+ T cells sorted from PBMCs, taken 5 to 6 days after vaccination. CDR3 sequence (DNA): TGCGCCAGCAGTGGGACTAGCGGGACCGGGGAGCTGTTTTTT. Translation: CASSGTSGTGELFF.